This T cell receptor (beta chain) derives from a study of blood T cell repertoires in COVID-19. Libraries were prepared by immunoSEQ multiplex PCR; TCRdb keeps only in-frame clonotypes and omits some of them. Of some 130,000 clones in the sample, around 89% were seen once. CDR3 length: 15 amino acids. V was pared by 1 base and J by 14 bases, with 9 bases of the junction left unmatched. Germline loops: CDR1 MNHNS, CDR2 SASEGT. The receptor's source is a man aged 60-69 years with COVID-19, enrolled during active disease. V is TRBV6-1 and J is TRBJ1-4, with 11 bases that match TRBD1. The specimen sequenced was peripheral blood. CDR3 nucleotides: TGTGCCAGCAGTGAAGGTCCCGGGACAGGGGGTTGGCTGTTTTTT. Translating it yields CASSEGPGTGGWLFF.